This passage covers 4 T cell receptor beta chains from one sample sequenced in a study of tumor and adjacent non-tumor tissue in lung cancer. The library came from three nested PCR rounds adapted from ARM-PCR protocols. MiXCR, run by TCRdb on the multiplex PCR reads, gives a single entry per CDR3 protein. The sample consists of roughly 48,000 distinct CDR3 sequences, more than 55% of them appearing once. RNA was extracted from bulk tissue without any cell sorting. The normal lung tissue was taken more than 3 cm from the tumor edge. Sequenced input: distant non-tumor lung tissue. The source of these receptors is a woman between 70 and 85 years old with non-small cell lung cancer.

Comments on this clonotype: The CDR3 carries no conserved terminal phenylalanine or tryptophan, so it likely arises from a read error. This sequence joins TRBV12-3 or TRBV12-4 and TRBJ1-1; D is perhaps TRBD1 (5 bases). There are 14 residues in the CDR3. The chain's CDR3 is CANSFDSANTEAFI. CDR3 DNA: TGTGCCAACAGTTTTGACAGCGCGAACACTGAAGCTTTCATT.

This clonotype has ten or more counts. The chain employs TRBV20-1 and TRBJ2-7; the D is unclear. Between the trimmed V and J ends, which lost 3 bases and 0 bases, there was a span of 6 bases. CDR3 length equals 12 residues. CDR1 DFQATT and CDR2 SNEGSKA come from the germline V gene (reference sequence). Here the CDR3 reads CSASPFSYEQYF. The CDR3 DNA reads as TGCAGTGCTAGCCCGTTCTCCTACGAGCAGTACTTC.

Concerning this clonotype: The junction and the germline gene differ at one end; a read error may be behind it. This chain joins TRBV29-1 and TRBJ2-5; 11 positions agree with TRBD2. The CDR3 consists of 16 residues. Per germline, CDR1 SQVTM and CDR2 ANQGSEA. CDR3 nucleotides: TGCAGCATTGAAACACTGACTAGCGGGATTCAAGAGACGCAGTACTTC. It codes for CSIETLTSGIQETQYF. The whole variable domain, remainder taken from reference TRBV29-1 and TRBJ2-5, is SAVISQKPSRDICQRGTSLTIQCQVDSQVTMMFWYRQQPGQSLTLIATANQGSEATYESGFVIDKFPISRPNLTFSTLTVSNMSPEDSSIYLCSIETLTSGIQETQYFGPGTRLLVL.

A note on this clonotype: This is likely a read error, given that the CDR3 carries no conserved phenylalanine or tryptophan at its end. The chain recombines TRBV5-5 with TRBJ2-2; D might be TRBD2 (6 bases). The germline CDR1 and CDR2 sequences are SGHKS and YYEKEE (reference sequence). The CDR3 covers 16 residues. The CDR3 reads CASSLAKCAATGGLFL. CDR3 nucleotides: TGTGCCAGCAGCTTGGCCAAATGTGCAGCCACCGGGGGGCTGTTTCTT.